This T cell receptor (beta chain) came from a study of regulatory T cells in long-lasting Graves disease. Study overall: Patients with persistent Graves' disease had over 5 years of antithyroid drugs and persistent TSH receptor antibodies.

General study results and limits: The persistent group shared about 2,700 public clonotypes, more than the 950 to 1,000 shared by new patients. Researchers examined only peripheral blood and not thyroid tissue.

The authors built TCR beta libraries using iRepertoire HTBI primers and Arm-PCR of CDR3 regions. TCRdb redid the calling of the multiplex PCR reads with MiXCR, one entry per CDR3 protein. This sample has more than 350,000 distinct CDR3 sequences, with over 20% found just once. Trimming removed 1 base from V and 8 bases from J; junction bases left unmatched: 8. The CDR3 covers 16 residues. Germline V gene data show CDR1 as LNHDA and CDR2 as SQIVND (reference sequence). Time point defined: persistent/refractory GD, antithyroid drugs over 5 years with positive TRAb. PBMC-derived RNA was used for the TCR library. Staff took approximately 10 milliliters of peripheral blood and put it into EDTA tubes. In its sample, this clonotype was seen a few times. Its antigen is unidentified.

The TCR sequence derives from a female donor with Graves disease. V and J are TRBV19 and TRBJ2-1; 10 nucleotides align to TRBD2. Material: peripheral blood mononuclear cells (PBMCs), obtained when the disease was refractory, from a patient treated with antithyroid drugs. The CDR3 DNA reads as TGTGCCAGTAGTATAGCTAAGCGGGAGGGAAAAGATGAGCAGTTCTTC. Translated, it gives CASSIAKREGKDEQFF.